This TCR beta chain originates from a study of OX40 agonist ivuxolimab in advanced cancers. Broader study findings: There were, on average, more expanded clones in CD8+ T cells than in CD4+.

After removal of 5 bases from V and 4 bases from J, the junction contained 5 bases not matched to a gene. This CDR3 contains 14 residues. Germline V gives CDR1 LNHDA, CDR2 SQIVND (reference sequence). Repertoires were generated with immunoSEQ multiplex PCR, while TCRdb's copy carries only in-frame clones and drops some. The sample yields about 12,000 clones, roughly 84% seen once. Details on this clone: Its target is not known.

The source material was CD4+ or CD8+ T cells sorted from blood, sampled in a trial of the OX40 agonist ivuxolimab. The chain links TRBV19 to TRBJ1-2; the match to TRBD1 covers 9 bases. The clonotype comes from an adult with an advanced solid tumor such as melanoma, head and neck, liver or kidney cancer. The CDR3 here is CASSATTGGYGYTF. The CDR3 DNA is TGTGCCAGTAGTGCAACGACAGGGGGCTATGGCTACACCTTC.